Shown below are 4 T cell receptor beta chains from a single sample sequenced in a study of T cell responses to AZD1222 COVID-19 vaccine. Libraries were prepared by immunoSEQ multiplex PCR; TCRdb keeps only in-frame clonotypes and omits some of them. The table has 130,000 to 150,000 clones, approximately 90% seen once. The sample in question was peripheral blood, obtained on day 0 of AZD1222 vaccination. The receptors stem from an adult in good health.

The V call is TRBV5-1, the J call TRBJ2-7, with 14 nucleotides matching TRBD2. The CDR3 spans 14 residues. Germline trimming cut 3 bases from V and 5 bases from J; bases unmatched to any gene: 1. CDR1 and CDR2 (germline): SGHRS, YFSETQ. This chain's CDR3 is CASSWGLAGDEQYF. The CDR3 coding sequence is TGCGCCAGCAGCTGGGGACTAGCGGGAGACGAGCAGTACTTC.

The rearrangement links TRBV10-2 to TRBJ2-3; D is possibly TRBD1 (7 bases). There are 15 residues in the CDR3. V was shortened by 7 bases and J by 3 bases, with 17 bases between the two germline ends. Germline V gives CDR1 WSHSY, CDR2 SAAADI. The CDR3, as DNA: TGCGCCAGCATTTGGAGACAGGGACTGACAGATACGCAGTATTTT. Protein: CASIWRQGLTDTQYF.

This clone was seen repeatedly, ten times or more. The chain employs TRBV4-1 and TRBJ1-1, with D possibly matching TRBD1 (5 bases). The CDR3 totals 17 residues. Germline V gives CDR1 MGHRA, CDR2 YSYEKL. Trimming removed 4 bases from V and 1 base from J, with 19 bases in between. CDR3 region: CASSPNDLGTGNTEAFF. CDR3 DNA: TGCGCCAGCAGCCCCAATGACCTCGGGACGGGGAACACTGAAGCTTTCTTT.

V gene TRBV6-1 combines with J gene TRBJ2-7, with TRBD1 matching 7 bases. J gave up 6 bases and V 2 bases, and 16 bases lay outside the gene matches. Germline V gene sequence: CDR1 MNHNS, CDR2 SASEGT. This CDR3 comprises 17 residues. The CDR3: CASSESFQDRSFLEQYF. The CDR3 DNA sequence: TGTGCCAGCAGTGAAAGTTTTCAGGACAGGTCGTTCCTCGAGCAGTACTTC.